These 19 T cell receptor beta chains were sequenced from one sample in a study of human T cells and chemical hapten exposure. The time point was: healthy volunteer bleed at 2 weeks. The study extracted total RNA from unfractionated whole blood. From the RACE reads, TCRdb called clonotypes with MiXCR, one entry per CDR3 protein. The profile shows some 120,000 distinct CDR3 sequences, about 8.2% of them singletons. Sequences were obtained from whole blood. The receptors here all came from a male donor in good health. Some clones in this sample may be carry-over from other donors' samples.

This clonotype was counted a few times. The chain is built from TRBV5-1 and TRBJ2-2; TRBD1 matches 8 bases. Germline-derived CDR1 and CDR2 are SGHRS and YFSETQ. This CDR3 comprises 14 residues. V shed 0 bases and J 6 bases; nucleotides not matched to a gene: 1. CDR3 loop: CASSLGQGSGELFF. DNA for the CDR3: TGCGCCAGCAGCTTGGGACAGGGGTCCGGGGAGCTGTTTTTT.

This chain links TRBV10-3 with TRBJ2-3; D gene uncertain. The V and J ends lost 2 bases and 3 bases respectively, with 3 bases between them. Germline-derived CDR1 and CDR2 are ENHRY and SYGVKD. The CDR3 consists of 12 residues. Here the CDR3 DNA reads TGTGCCATCAGTGAGACGACAGATACGCAGTATTTT. Translated, it gives CAISETTDTQYF.

Here the CDR3 reads CASSSGTYYNEQFF. DNA of the CDR3: TGTGCCAGCAGCTCCGGGACTTATTACAATGAGCAGTTCTTC. The chain joins TRBV11-2 to TRBJ2-1, with TRBD2 as a possible D gene (6 bases). This CDR3 has 14 amino acids. The germline CDR1 and CDR2 sequences are SGHAT and FQNNGV. The ends were cut back, 4 bases at V and 4 bases at J, with 11 bases in the middle.

This chain links TRBV7-2 with TRBJ2-3, with 11 bases aligning to TRBD2. Germline V gene sequence: CDR1 SGHTA, CDR2 FQGNSA. The length of the CDR3 is 18 residues. Trimming took 5 bases from V and 5 from J; bases not matched to a gene: 15. CDR3 sequence: CASSPSPTSGGDGDTQYF. The CDR3 bases are TGTGCCAGCAGCCCAAGTCCCACTAGCGGGGGTGATGGAGATACGCAGTATTTT.

The sample holds a few counts of this clonotype. The V call is TRBV6-6, the J call TRBJ1-4; D gene ambiguous. Germline V gene data show CDR1 as MNHNY and CDR2 as SVGAGI (reference sequence). The CDR3 runs to 14 residues. Trimming left V 10 bases short and J 8 bases short, with 20 bases between. CDR3 coding DNA: TGTGCCACTCAGCCGTCTGGAGGTGAGGAAAAACTGTTTTTT. Translation: CATQPSGGEEKLFF.

This chain joins TRBV7-6 and TRBJ1-2; TRBD1 is a possible D gene (6 bases). Germline values: CDR1 SGHVS, CDR2 FNYEAQ. The V end was cut by 5 bases, the J end by 6 bases, with 13 bases between. The CDR3 totals 13 residues. As DNA, the CDR3 is TGTGCCAGCAGCCCAACCTACAGGGATGGCTACACCTTC. Its protein is CASSPTYRDGYTF.

This chain links TRBV13 with TRBJ2-4; the D gene could be TRBD1 or TRBD2 (5 bases each). Germline assignment: CDR1 PRHDT and CDR2 FYEKMQ (reference sequence). The CDR3 contains 15 residues. Between the trimmed V and J ends, which lost 2 bases and 2 bases, there was a span of 10 bases. The CDR3 DNA is TGTGCCAGCAGCTTACGGGGCGCGACCAAAAACATTCAGTACTTC. Translation gives CASSLRGATKNIQYF.

This rearrangement joins TRBV7-8 to TRBJ2-7; 8 nucleotides agree with TRBD2. Germline V gives CDR1 SGHVS, CDR2 FQNEAQ. The CDR3 has 13 residues. The V and J ends lost 1 base and 6 bases, in that order; junction bases with no gene match: 2. Here the CDR3 reads CASSLGAGGEQYF. For the CDR3, the DNA is TGTGCCAGCAGCTTAGGTGCGGGGGGCGAGCAGTACTTC.

In its sample, this clonotype was seen once. The rearrangement joins TRBV5-4 to TRBJ2-7; 8 positions agree with TRBD2. The CDR3 loop spans 17 amino acids. CDR1 is SGHNT, CDR2 YYREEE, per germline (reference sequence). V trimming: 5 bases; J trimming: 2 bases; junction bases outside the gene matches: 15. The CDR3 region is CASRPGTRGSEAYEQYF. In DNA, the CDR3 is TGTGCCAGCAGGCCCGGGACTAGGGGGAGTGAGGCCTACGAGCAGTACTTC.

This chain uses TRBV10-3 with TRBJ2-1, with 12 bases fitting TRBD1. The CDR3 is made up of 16 amino acids. Germline V gene data show CDR1 as ENHRY and CDR2 as SYGVKD. V gave up 6 bases and J gave up 3 bases; unmatched junction bases: 6. In nucleotides, the CDR3 is TGTGCCATCAGGACCGGGACAGGGGGCGTCTACAATGAGCAGTTCTTC. Encoded protein: CAIRTGTGGVYNEQFF.

This clonotype appeared a few times. The chain is built from TRBV7-8 and TRBJ1-6; 10 bases map to TRBD1. J lost 10 bases, V lost 1 base, and 4 bases had no gene match. The CDR3 is made up of 15 amino acids. Germline CDR1 reads SGHVS; CDR2 reads FQNEAQ. The CDR3 reads CASSLGRTGGSPLHF. As DNA, the CDR3 is TGTGCCAGCAGCTTAGGGAGGACAGGGGGGTCACCCCTCCACTTT.

The sample holds many counts of this clonotype. The genes are TRBV12-5 and TRBJ2-7, with 8 nucleotides matching TRBD1. The CDR3 has 16 amino acids. The germline gives CDR1 LGHNT, CDR2 FRNRAP. V gave up 0 bases and J gave up 5 bases; unmatched junction bases: 9. CDR3: CASGLVLRQGFDEQYF. The CDR3, as DNA: TGTGCTAGTGGTTTGGTACTTAGACAGGGGTTCGACGAGCAGTACTTC.

The rearrangement links TRBV11-2 to TRBJ2-7; D call uncertain. Germline CDR1 is SGHAT and CDR2 is FQNNGV. V shed 1 base and J shed 2 bases, with 9 bases lying between them. The CDR3 covers 14 residues. CDR3 residues: CASSLGQITYEQYF. The CDR3 nucleotides read TGTGCCAGCAGCTTAGGGCAGATAACCTACGAGCAGTACTTC.

This clonotype has ten or more counts. In nucleotides, the CDR3 is TGCGCCAGCAGCCAAGATCCGAGCCTGAACACTGAAGCTTTCTTT. It codes for CASSQDPSLNTEAFF. This chain uses TRBV4-1 with TRBJ1-1; D not resolved. There are 15 residues in the CDR3. Trimming stripped 0 bases from V and 0 bases from J, with 8 bases between. In germline, CDR1 is MGHRA, CDR2 YSYEKL.

This clonotype has more than one count but fewer than ten. The gene calls are TRBV29-1 and TRBJ2-3, with a possible D match to TRBD1 (6 bases). V gave up 3 bases and J gave up 4 bases, with 8 bases separating them. The CDR3 extends over 12 amino acids. Germline V gene data show CDR1 as SQVTM and CDR2 as ANQGSEA. The CDR3 spells CSVEPGADTQYF. The CDR3 DNA reads TGCAGCGTTGAGCCAGGGGCAGATACGCAGTATTTT.

This clonotype came up many times. The CDR3 DNA sequence: TGTGCCAGCAGCCCGGGACTTCGCGGGTACGAGCAGTACTTC. Translated: CASSPGLRGYEQYF. The J gene is TRBJ2-7, the V gene TRBV27; D might be TRBD2 (6 bases). Germline loops: CDR1 MNHEY, CDR2 SMNVEV (reference sequence). The CDR3 covers 14 residues. The germline V and J ends were trimmed by 6 bases and 4 bases, with 16 bases remaining between them.

The chain joins TRBV6-5 to TRBJ2-1, with TRBD2 matching over 14 bases. V shed 5 bases and J 7 bases; nucleotides not matched to a gene: 10. This CDR3 has 17 amino acids. Looked up from germline, CDR1 is MNHEY and CDR2 is SVGAGI. The DNA for the CDR3 is TGTGCCAGCAGTCCCCGCGGGACTAGCGGGAGTAGGAATGAGCAGTTCTTC. It codes for CASSPRGTSGSRNEQFF.

Points on this clonotype: A read error may be the cause here, since a much bigger clone is one base away. The chain is built from TRBV27 and TRBJ2-4; TRBD2 matches at 9 bases. The CDR3 is 16 amino acids. Germline CDR1 is MNHEY and CDR2 is SMNVEV (reference sequence). CDR3 bases: TGTGCCAGCAGTGCGCTAGCGGGGCCAGCCAAAACCATTCAGTACTTC. Amino acid sequence: CASSALAGPAKTIQYF.

The genes are TRBV2 and TRBJ1-5; no clear D. The CDR3 extends over 11 amino acids. Trimming stripped 2 bases from V and 14 bases from J, with 10 bases between. The germline CDR1 and CDR2 sequences are SNHLY and FYNNEI. CDR3 sequence (DNA): TGTGCCAGCAGTGAATTGGTGGAGAAGCATTTT. It translates to CASSELVEKHF.